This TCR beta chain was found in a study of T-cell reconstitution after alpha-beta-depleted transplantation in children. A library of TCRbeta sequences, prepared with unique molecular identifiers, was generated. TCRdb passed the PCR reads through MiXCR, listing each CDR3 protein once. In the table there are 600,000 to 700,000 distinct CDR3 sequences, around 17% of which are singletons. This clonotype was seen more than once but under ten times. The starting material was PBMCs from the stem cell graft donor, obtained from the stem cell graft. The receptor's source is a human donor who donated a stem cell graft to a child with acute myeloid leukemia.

CDR3 in DNA: TGTGCCAGCAGCTGGACAGGGGGCGATTACGAGCAGTACTTC. As protein: CASSWTGGDYEQYF. V usage is TRBV7-2 and J usage is TRBJ2-7; the match to TRBD1 covers 11 bases. The germline V gene has CDR1 SGHTA and CDR2 FQGNSA. CDR3 length: 14 amino acids. The V and J ends lost 4 bases and 4 bases, in that order; junction bases with no gene match: 3.